Listed here is a single T cell receptor beta chain. The germline V gene encodes CDR1 LGHNT and CDR2 FRNRAP. V was cut by 1 base and J by 0 bases, with 18 bases left in between. The CDR3 runs to 18 residues. Time point of the sample: peripheral blood 6 weeks after treatment start. The sample belongs to a study of PD-L1 blockade in urothelial cancer. Across the whole study: About 85% of the 29 patients were males with bladder-origin urothelial cancer. Reported median T cell count for blood samples was 130,000 to 150,000. Prior exposure to chemotherapy in patients amounted to 0 to 3 regimens received. Treatment start was followed by blood analysis at 3 weeks (second dose) and again at 6 weeks.

Sequencing was performed with immunoSEQ multiplex PCR; in TCRdb, only in-frame clones are kept and a portion is missing. Of some 120,000 clones listed, under 95% are singletons. The sample in question was PBMCs, obtained around atezolizumab (anti-PD-L1) treatment. The V and J genes are TRBV12-5 and TRBJ1-1; no clear D. This TCR was sampled from a man aged 60-69 years with urothelial cancer. The CDR3 DNA reads TGTGCTAGTGGTTTGGGAGAGGAGGGCAAGAGGGTGAACACTGAAGCTTTCTTT. Residues: CASGLGEEGKRVNTEAFF. Based on the CDR3 plus reference TRBV12-5 and TRBJ1-1, the full variable domain is DARVTQTPRHKVTEMGQEVTMRCQPILGHNTVFWYRQTMMQGLELLAYFRNRAPLDDSGMPKDRFSAEMPDATLATLKIQPSEPRDSAVYFCASGLGEEGKRVNTEAFFGQGTRLTVV.